This T cell receptor beta chain was recorded in a study of cytomegalovirus exposure and HLA in healthy donors. Study findings and constraints: A list of around 160 TCR beta chains associated with cytomegalovirus was given.

Points on this clone: The antigen is undetermined.

V lost 6 bases, J lost 2 bases, and 14 bases lay in between. Germline assignment: CDR1 MNHEY and CDR2 SVGAGI. This CDR3 is built from 15 residues. Profiling relied on immunoSEQ multiplex PCR, and the TCRdb table lists in-frame clones only, not all of them. The sample consists of some 180,000 clones, about 81% of them appearing once. The J gene is TRBJ2-1, the V gene TRBV6-5; TRBD2 is a possible D gene (6 bases). The sample comprised PBMCs. The source of this sequence is a woman in her twenties or thirties in good health and CMV-seronegative. The CDR3 coding sequence is TGTGCCAGCAGCAACGGGAGACCAGCCTACAATGAGCAGTTCTTC. It specifies CASSNGRPAYNEQFF.